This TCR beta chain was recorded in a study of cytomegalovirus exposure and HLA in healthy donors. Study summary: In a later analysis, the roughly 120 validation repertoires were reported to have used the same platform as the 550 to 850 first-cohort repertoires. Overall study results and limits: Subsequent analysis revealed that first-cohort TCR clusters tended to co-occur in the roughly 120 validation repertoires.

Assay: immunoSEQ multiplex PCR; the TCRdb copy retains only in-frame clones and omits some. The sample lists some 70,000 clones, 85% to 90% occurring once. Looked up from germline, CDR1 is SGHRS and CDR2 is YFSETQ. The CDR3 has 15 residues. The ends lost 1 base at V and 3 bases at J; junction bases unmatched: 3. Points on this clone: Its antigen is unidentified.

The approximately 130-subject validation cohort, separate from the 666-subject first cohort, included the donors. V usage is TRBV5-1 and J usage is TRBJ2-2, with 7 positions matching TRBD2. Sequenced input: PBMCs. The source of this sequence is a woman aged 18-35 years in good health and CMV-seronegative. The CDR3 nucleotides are TGCGCCAGCAGCTTGTTGCTAGCGGACACCGGGGAGCTGTTTTTT. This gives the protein CASSLLLADTGELFF.